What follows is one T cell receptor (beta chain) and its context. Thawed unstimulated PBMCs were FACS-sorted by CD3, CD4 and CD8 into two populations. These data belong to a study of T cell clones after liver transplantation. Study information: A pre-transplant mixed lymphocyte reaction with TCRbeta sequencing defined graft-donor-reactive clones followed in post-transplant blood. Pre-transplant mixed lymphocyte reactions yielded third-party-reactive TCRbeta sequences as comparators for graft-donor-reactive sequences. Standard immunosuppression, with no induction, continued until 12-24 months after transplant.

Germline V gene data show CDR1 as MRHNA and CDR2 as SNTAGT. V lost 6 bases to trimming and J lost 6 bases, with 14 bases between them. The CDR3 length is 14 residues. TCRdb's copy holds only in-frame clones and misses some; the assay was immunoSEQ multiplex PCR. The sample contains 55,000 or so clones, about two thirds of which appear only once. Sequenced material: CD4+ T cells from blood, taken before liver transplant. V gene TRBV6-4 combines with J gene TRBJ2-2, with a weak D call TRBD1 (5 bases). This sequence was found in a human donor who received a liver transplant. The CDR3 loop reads CASRPDIGAGELFF. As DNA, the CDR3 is TGTGCCAGCAGACCGGACATCGGAGCCGGGGAGCTGTTTTTT.